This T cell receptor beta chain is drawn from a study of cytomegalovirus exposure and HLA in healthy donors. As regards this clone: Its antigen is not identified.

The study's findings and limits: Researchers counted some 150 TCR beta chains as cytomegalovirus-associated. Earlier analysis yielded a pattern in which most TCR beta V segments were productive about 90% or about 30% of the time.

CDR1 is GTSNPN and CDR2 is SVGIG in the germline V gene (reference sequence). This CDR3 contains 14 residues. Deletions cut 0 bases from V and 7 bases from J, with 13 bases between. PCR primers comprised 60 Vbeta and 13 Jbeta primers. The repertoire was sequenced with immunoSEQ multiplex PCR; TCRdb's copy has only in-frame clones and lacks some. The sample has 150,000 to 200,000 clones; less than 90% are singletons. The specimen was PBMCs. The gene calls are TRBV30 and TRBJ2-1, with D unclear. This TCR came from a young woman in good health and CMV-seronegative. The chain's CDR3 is CAWSVRPQRNEQFF. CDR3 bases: TGTGCCTGGAGTGTAAGGCCCCAGAGGAATGAGCAGTTCTTC.